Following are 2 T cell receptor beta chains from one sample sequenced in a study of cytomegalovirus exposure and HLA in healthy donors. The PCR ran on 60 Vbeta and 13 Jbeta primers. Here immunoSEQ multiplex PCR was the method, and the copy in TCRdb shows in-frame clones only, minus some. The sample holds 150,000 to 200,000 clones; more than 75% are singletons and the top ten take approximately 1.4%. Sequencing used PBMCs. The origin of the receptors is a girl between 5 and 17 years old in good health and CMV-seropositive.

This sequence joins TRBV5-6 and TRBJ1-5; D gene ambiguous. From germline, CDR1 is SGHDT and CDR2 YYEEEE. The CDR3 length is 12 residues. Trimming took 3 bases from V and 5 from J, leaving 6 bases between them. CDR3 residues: CASSYVDQPQHF. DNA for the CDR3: TGTGCCAGCAGCTACGTAGATCAGCCCCAGCATTTT.

CDR3 sequence: CASSQKLITGTSNQPQHF. The DNA of the CDR3 is TGCGCCAGCAGCCAGAAACTTATTACAGGGACGAGCAATCAGCCCCAGCATTTT. This rearrangement joins TRBV4-1 to TRBJ1-5, with a possible D match to TRBD1 (6 bases). V lost 3 bases, J lost 1 base, and 19 bases lay in between. Germline V gene data show CDR1 as MGHRA and CDR2 as YSYEKL. This CDR3 spans 18 amino acids.